This is a list of T cell receptor beta chains from one sample in a study of shared T cell receptors in the human thymus. The data were produced by immunoSEQ multiplex PCR, yet TCRdb's version contains in-frame clones alone and is incomplete. The sample lists hundreds of thousands of clones; approximately 80% were seen once. These data also featured in a second study, about human thymus T cells.

The sample was thymocytes. These receptor sequences come from a boy under three years old with a congenital heart defect. Both conserved end residues are part of each CDR3. D genes are given only for firm matches. A row's size may be missing; if present it is once, few, many or a size class.

15 . TRBJ2-3 TRBV29-1 TRBD2 TGCAGCGTTGTACTAGCGGGAGCCAACACAGATACGCAGTATTTT CSVVLAGANTDTQYF
16 few TRBJ2-3 TRBV6-4 TRBD1 TGTGCCAGCAGTCTAGGACAGGGGCAAGGCACAGATACGCAGTATTTT CASSLGQGQGTDTQYF
14 . TRBJ2-3 TRBV14 . TGTGCCAGCAGCCCCGGACAGAGCACAGATACGCAGTATTTT CASSPGQSTDTQYF
14 . TRBJ2-7 TRBV6-5 . TGTGCCAGCAGTTACTTGACCGGGTCCTACGAGCAGTACTTC CASSYLTGSYEQYF
16 once TRBJ2-5 TRBV5-6 TRBD2 TGTGCCAGCAGCGCGCGACTAGCGGGAGGGCCGGAGACCCAGTACTTC CASSARLAGGPETQYF
11 . TRBJ1-2 TRBV19 . TGTGCCACCCTGACACACTATGGCTACACCTTC CATLTHYGYTF
15 . TRBJ1-1 TRBV10-2 TRBD1 TGCGCCAGCAGGCCAGACAGGGGGAGGACCACTGAAGCTTTCTTT CASRPDRGRTTEAFF
14 . TRBJ2-7 TRBV28 . TGTGCCAGCAGTTTATTTTCGTTGAGCTCCGAGCAGTACTTC CASSLFSLSSEQYF
13 . TRBJ1-2 TRBV6-1 . TGTGCCAGCAGCCCTCCCCGGGGTTATGGCTACACCTTC CASSPPRGYGYTF
14 . TRBJ2-7 TRBV21-1 . TGTGCCAGCAGCAAATCCCTCACTGGAGACGAGCAGTACTTC CASSKSLTGDEQYF
13 . TRBJ1-1 TRBV5-6 . TGTGCCAGCAGCTCGGGGGGGCGAACTGAAGCTTTCTTT CASSSGGRTEAFF
16 . TRBJ2-5 TRBV4-3 TRBD1 TGCGCCAGCAGCCAAGAGTCATACAGGGGAGAGGAGACCCAGTACTTC CASSQESYRGEETQYF
15 few TRBJ2-3 TRBV2 TRBD1 TGTGCCAGCAGAGCCACAGGGGGCTCACTAAATACGCAGTATTTT CASRATGGSLNTQYF
16 . TRBJ2-7 TRBV28 . TGTGCCAGCAGGAGGGCAACTCTAAGGGTACCCTACGAGCAGTACTTC CASRRATLRVPYEQYF
15 . TRBJ2-2 TRBV11-2 TRBD2 TGTGCCAGCAGCCACGAAGCGGGAGGGAACGGGGAGCTGTTTTTT CASSHEAGGNGELFF
12 . TRBJ2-3 TRBV27 . TGTGCCAGCAGTTGGAGGGGACAGACGCAGTATTTT CASSWRGQTQYF
13 . TRBJ2-7 TRBV11-2 TRBD2 TGTGCCAGCAGCGGGGGGGGACCCTACGAGCAGTACTTC CASSGGGPYEQYF
13 . TRBJ1-1 TRBV29-1 TRBD1 TGCAGCGTTGGACAGGGGGATAGGGCTGAAGCTTTCTTT CSVGQGDRAEAFF
15 . TRBJ2-7 TRBV10-3 TRBD1 TGTGCCATCACCTCACTCCGGGACAGGTCCTACGAGCAGTACTTC CAITSLRDRSYEQYF
18 few TRBJ2-4 TRBV2 TRBD2 TGTGCCAGCAGTGAAGCGCCGCCTAGCGGCCCGGGGGTAAACATTCAGTACTTC CASSEAPPSGPGVNIQYF
13 few TRBJ2-7 TRBV28 TRBD1 TGTGCCAGCAGGCCGACAGGGGTCTACGAGCAGTACTTC CASRPTGVYEQYF
16 . TRBJ2-7 TRBV7-9 . TGTGCCAGCAGCTTCGGCCGTGGAGGGAAAGTACGCGAGCAGTACTTC CASSFGRGGKVREQYF
13 once TRBJ2-7 TRBV10-1 TRBD1 TGCGCCAGCAGTGAACAGGGGGCTTACGAGCAGTACTTC CASSEQGAYEQYF
14 . TRBJ2-1 TRBV27 TRBD1 TGTGCCAGCAGTTCGGACAGGGTAAGCAATGAGCAGTTCTTC CASSSDRVSNEQFF
16 . TRBJ2-1 TRBV4-2 TRBD1 TGTGCCAGCAGCCAAGTTAGGGACAGGGTTTACAATGAGCAGTTCTTC CASSQVRDRVYNEQFF
12 . TRBJ2-3 TRBV30 . TGTGCCTGGAGAACTAGCACAGATACGCAGTATTTT CAWRTSTDTQYF
17 . TRBJ2-7 TRBV10-3 . TGTGCCATCAGTGAGTCAGGGGGACCCTATATCCCCCACGAGCAGTACTTC CAISESGGPYIPHEQYF
13 . TRBJ1-1 TRBV6-5 . TGTGCCAGCAGTCCAGATCTGAACACTGAAGCTTTCTTT CASSPDLNTEAFF
17 few TRBJ1-1 TRBV5-5 TRBD1 TGTGCCAGCCGAACAACCGGGGACAGAAGACAGGGCACTGAAGCTTTCTTT CASRTTGDRRQGTEAFF
15 few TRBJ1-5 TRBV7-9 TRBD1 TGTGCCAGCAGCCGGTGGTACAGGGGGGATCAGCCCCAGCATTTT CASSRWYRGDQPQHF
14 . TRBJ2-7 TRBV27 . TGTGCCAGCAGTCCGGGACTTCAAGCCTACGAGCAGTACTTC CASSPGLQAYEQYF
16 . TRBJ2-7 TRBV27 TRBD1 TGTGCCAGCATGCTCCTTGGACAGGGGCCGACCTACGAGCAGTACTTC CASMLLGQGPTYEQYF
15 . TRBJ2-5 TRBV27 TRBD2 TGTGCCAGCAGTCCTGAGGGACTAGCGGAGGAGACCCAGTACTTC CASSPEGLAEETQYF
14 . TRBJ2-7 TRBV5-1 . TGCGCCAGCAGCTTGGCTTACAGGGTCTACGAGCAGTACTTC CASSLAYRVYEQYF
12 . TRBJ1-5 TRBV6-4 . TGTGCCAGCATGGGGGGGTGGCAGCCCCAGCATTTT CASMGGWQPQHF
17 . TRBJ2-2 TRBV19 . TGTGCCAGTAGTATACCCTCCCGGACTAATAACACCGGGGAGCTGTTTTTT CASSIPSRTNNTGELFF
15 . TRBJ1-5 TRBV27 . TGTGCCAGCAGGCCCCACGCGGGTTTTTGTCAGCCCCAGCATTTT CASRPHAGFCQPQHF
17 . TRBJ1-2 TRBV14 . TGTGCCAGCAGCCAAGTAGGCAGGGAAGCTGCGAACTATGGCTACACCTTC CASSQVGREAANYGYTF
17 . TRBJ1-1 TRBV11-2 TRBD1 TGTGCCAGCAGCTTAGCGGGGACCGGGACAGAGAACACTGAAGCTTTCTTT CASSLAGTGTENTEAFF
15 . TRBJ1-6 TRBV5-1 . TGCGCCAGCAGCTTTAGCCCCCTGCTGAATTCACCCCTCCACTTT CASSFSPLLNSPLHF
16 . TRBJ2-7 TRBV4-3 TRBD1 TGCGCCAGCAGCCAATCTGACAGGGGGCAGCCCTACGAGCAGTACTTC CASSQSDRGQPYEQYF
15 . TRBJ2-7 TRBV5-1 TRBD2 TGCGCCAGCAGCTTGGCGGGACTAGCGGGATACGAGCAGTACTTC CASSLAGLAGYEQYF
15 . TRBJ1-1 TRBV18 TRBD1 TGTGCCAGCTCATCTGGGGGACAGGGGAGGACTGAAGCTTTCTTT CASSSGGQGRTEAFF
15 few TRBJ1-2 TRBV5-6 TRBD1 TGTGCCAGCAGCTTGCGGGGACAGAACAACTATGGCTACACCTTC CASSLRGQNNYGYTF
14 . TRBJ2-7 TRBV7-9 TRBD1 TGTGCCAGCAGCCGCCAGGGACAGGCAGGAGAGCAGTACTTC CASSRQGQAGEQYF
17 . TRBJ2-7 TRBV4-3 TRBD2 TGCGCCAGCAGCCAAGAACCTCCCCTGGGCGGGAGGGCCGAGCAGTACTTC CASSQEPPLGGRAEQYF
12 . TRBJ2-5 TRBV7-2 . TGTGCCAGCAGCTTAGACTTGGAGACCCAGTACTTC CASSLDLETQYF
14 . TRBJ2-6 TRBV29-1 . TGCAGCGTTGGACAGTATACTGGGGCCAACGTCCTGACTTTC CSVGQYTGANVLTF
15 . TRBJ2-3 TRBV7-2 TRBD1 TGTGCCAGCAGCTTAGAAGGGGGCGCGAGGGCTGCGCAGTATTTT CASSLEGGARAAQYF
10 . TRBJ1-5 TRBV6-1 . TGTGCCAGCAATCAACTGCCCCAGCATTTT CASNQLPQHF
14 . TRBJ1-1 TRBV11-2 . TGTGCCAGCAGCTTTCGAAAGCCCCAGGATGAAGCTTTCTTT CASSFRKPQDEAFF
17 . TRBJ1-3 TRBV29-1 TRBD1 TGCAGCGTTGAAATTTTCCCAGGGGGATTCTTGGGAAACACCATATATTTT CSVEIFPGGFLGNTIYF
13 . TRBJ2-2 TRBV27 TRBD1 TGTGCCAGCAGTAGACAGGGCGGCGGGGAGCTGTTTTTT CASSRQGGGELFF
15 . TRBJ2-7 TRBV5-1 TRBD2 TGCGCCAGCAGCTGGGAGACTAGCGGGGTAGGCGAGCAGTACTTC CASSWETSGVGEQYF